These 14 T cell receptor beta chains came from one sample sequenced in a study of blood T cell repertoires in COVID-19. Sequencing was performed with immunoSEQ multiplex PCR; in TCRdb, only in-frame clones are kept and a portion is missing. This sample yields roughly 28,000 clones, of which roughly 87% are seen a single time; about 9.4% belongs to the top ten. Sequences were obtained from peripheral blood. The receptors were gathered from a human donor in a cohort sampled during active COVID-19.

The genes are TRBV4-1 and TRBJ1-3; 7 bases fit TRBD1. With 4 bases clipped from V and 1 base from J, the junction kept 7 bases outside the gene matches. Germline V CDR1 and CDR2: MGHRA, YSYEKL. This CDR3 has 16 amino acids. The CDR3 DNA follows: TGCGCCAGCAGCCCCCCACCGACAGGGTCTGGAAACACCATATATTTT. Translated, it gives CASSPPPTGSGNTIYF.

This chain connects TRBV2 to TRBJ2-1; 9 positions agree with TRBD2. Trimming removed 5 bases from V and 2 bases from J; junction bases left unmatched: 4. This CDR3 comprises 15 residues. The germline V gene encodes CDR1 SNHLY and CDR2 FYNNEI. Here the CDR3 DNA reads TGTGCCAGCAGTTTAGCGGGGGCCACCTACAATGAGCAGTTCTTC. Translated: CASSLAGATYNEQFF.

The chain recombines TRBV18 with TRBJ2-3; D perhaps matches TRBD2 (5 bases). This CDR3 spans 15 amino acids. V lost 1 base and J 3 bases, leaving 11 bases between the germline ends. Per germline, CDR1 KGHSH and CDR2 LQKENI. The CDR3 region has the DNA TGTGCCAGCTCACCACTGCAAGCGGTTACAGATACGCAGTATTTT. This sequence encodes CASSPLQAVTDTQYF.

The chain is built from TRBV19 and TRBJ2-4, with 8 bases aligning to TRBD1. The CDR3 spans 16 residues. Germline V CDR1 and CDR2: LNHDA, SQIVND (reference sequence). J lost 3 bases, V lost 6 bases, and 10 bases had no gene match. In DNA form, the CDR3 reads TGTGCCAGTAGCCGAGACAGGGGCAAAGTCAAAAACATTCAGTACTTC. Protein: CASSRDRGKVKNIQYF.

This chain connects TRBV5-1 to TRBJ2-2; D is undetermined. This CDR3 is 13 amino acids long. Germline lookup yields CDR1 SGHRS and CDR2 YFSETQ. V lost 7 bases and J 1 base, leaving 8 bases between the germline ends. The CDR3 DNA follows: TGCGCCAGCTTTTCCCAGAACACCGGGGAGCTGTTTTTT. Translating gives CASFSQNTGELFF.

The V gene is TRBV5-6, the J gene TRBJ1-1; the match to TRBD1 covers 8 bases. CDR1 and CDR2 from the germline V gene are SGHDT and YYEEEE. This CDR3 region has 17 residues. The V and J ends lost 4 bases and 0 bases, in that order; junction bases with no gene match: 11. CDR3 protein: CASSPTGAELMNTEAFF. CDR3 bases: TGTGCCAGCAGCCCGACAGGGGCCGAACTAATGAACACTGAAGCTTTCTTT. The variable domain in full, completed from reference TRBV5-6 and TRBJ1-1, reads DAGVTQSPTHLIKTRGQQVTLRCSPKSGHDTVSWYQQALGQGPQFIFQYYEEEERQRGNFPDRFSGHQFPNYSSELNVNALLLGDSALYLCASSPTGAELMNTEAFFGQGTRLTVV.

The gene calls are TRBV7-9 and TRBJ1-2, with D tentatively TRBD1 (6 bases). The ends were cut back, 5 bases at V and 5 bases at J, with 15 bases in the middle. This CDR3 is 14 amino acids long. Germline V gene data show CDR1 as SEHNR and CDR2 as FQNEAQ (reference sequence). Here the CDR3 reads CASSLQTGSYGYTF. The CDR3 DNA reads as TGTGCCAGCAGCCTTCAGACAGGCTCTTATGGCTACACCTTC.

This rearrangement joins TRBV27 to TRBJ2-1; 13 nucleotides match TRBD2. The CDR3 runs to 16 residues. Looked up from germline, CDR1 is MNHEY and CDR2 is SMNVEV (reference sequence). The trim removed 5 bases at V and 4 bases at J, leaving 5 bases unmatched. CDR3 sequence reads: CASSPRLAGGYNEQFF. The CDR3 DNA reads as TGTGCCAGCAGTCCTAGACTAGCGGGGGGATACAATGAGCAGTTCTTC.

This clone showed up just once. The chain joins TRBV6-5 to TRBJ2-5, with D perhaps matching TRBD1 (5 bases). Trimming took 6 bases from V and 5 from J, leaving 19 bases between them. Germline V gives CDR1 MNHEY, CDR2 SVGAGI. This CDR3 has 15 residues. This CDR3 is CASRSKTRVGETQYF. Written as DNA, the CDR3 is TGTGCCAGCAGATCCAAAACCAGGGTTGGTGAGACCCAGTACTTC.

The chain recombines TRBV4-1 with TRBJ2-1, with 12 bases that match TRBD2. Germline V lookup: CDR1 MGHRA, CDR2 YSYEKL. This CDR3 region has 16 residues. J gave up 4 bases and V 3 bases, and 4 bases lay outside the gene matches. The CDR3 DNA reads TGCGCCAGCAGCCACAGACTAGCGGGGGATTACAATGAGCAGTTCTTC. It is translated as CASSHRLAGDYNEQFF.

This clone was counted once. This chain joins TRBV5-6 and TRBJ2-7; 10 bases match TRBD1. With 3 bases clipped from V and 3 bases from J, the junction kept 12 bases outside the gene matches. The germline V gene has CDR1 SGHDT and CDR2 YYEEEE. The CDR3 covers 17 residues. The CDR3 sequence: CASSSAFRDRGNYEQYF. CDR3 DNA: TGTGCCAGCAGCTCCGCTTTCCGGGACAGGGGAAACTACGAGCAGTACTTC.

V is TRBV6-6 and J is TRBJ2-1, with D unresolved. Germline V lookup: CDR1 MNHNY, CDR2 SVGAGI (reference sequence). V was cut by 6 bases and J by 2 bases, with 8 bases left in between. This CDR3 is built from 13 residues. In DNA form, the CDR3 reads TGTGCCAGCAGACCTAGAACCTACAATGAGCAGTTCTTC. Its translation: CASRPRTYNEQFF.

V is TRBV27 and J is TRBJ1-5; tentatively, D is TRBD1 (6 bases). V was clipped by 5 bases and J by 3 bases, with 11 bases between them. CDR1 is MNHEY, CDR2 SMNVEV, per germline (reference sequence). The CDR3 extends over 14 amino acids. CDR3 DNA sequence: TGTGCCAGCAGTGTAACAGGGTACAATCAGCCCCAGCATTTT. Its translation is CASSVTGYNQPQHF.

V usage is TRBV10-3 and J usage is TRBJ2-7, with 12 bases matching TRBD2. The CDR3 extends over 14 amino acids. V lost 6 bases to trimming and J lost 2 bases; unmatched junction nucleotides: 2. Germline values: CDR1 ENHRY, CDR2 SYGVKD. The CDR3 nucleotides read TGTGCCATCAGCGCTAGCGGGAGGGCCTACGAGCAGTACTTC. It translates to CAISASGRAYEQYF.